These T cell receptor beta chains were read from a single sample in a study of brain T cells in children with intractable seizures. Method: immunoSEQ multiplex PCR; TCRdb's copy keeps in-frame clones and lacks some. The data contain 75,000 to 80,000 clones, more than 85% of them singletons. Sequences were derived from peripheral blood, sampled at surgery. All receptors derive from a boy younger than two with tuberous sclerosis and intractable seizures. Both conserved end residues are part of each CDR3. A D gene is named only where the DNA matches it firmly. Rows give clone size only sometimes, using once, few, many, or a class for an expanded clone.

J gene | V gene | clone size | D gene | CDR3 DNA | CDR3 protein
TRBJ2-1 | TRBV7-9 | NA | NA | TGTGCCAGCAGCTTAGAGCCCCTCGGGAGCTCCTACAATGAGCAGTTCTTC | CASSLEPLGSSYNEQFF
TRBJ2-7 | TRBV6-5 | NA | NA | TGTGCCAGCAGTCAGGGGCACCCCTACTACGAGCAGTACTTC | CASSQGHPYYEQYF
TRBJ2-1 | TRBV7-6 | NA | TRBD1 | TGTGCCAGCAGCTTAGGTCCTGGACAGGTTTCCTACAATGAGCAGTTCTTC | CASSLGPGQVSYNEQFF
TRBJ1-3 | TRBV30 | NA | NA | TGTGCCTGGAGTGGGGACTCTGGAAACACCATATATTTT | CAWSGDSGNTIYF
TRBJ2-1 | TRBV19 | NA | NA | TGTGCCACCTCCTGGGGCAGGGGTAGCAGGGCCTACAATGAGCAGTTCTTC | CATSWGRGSRAYNEQFF
TRBJ2-1 | TRBV11-3 | NA | NA | TGTGCCAGCAGCCCCGGGGGAAATGAGCAGTTCTTC | CASSPGGNEQFF
TRBJ2-1 | TRBV24-1 | NA | NA | TGTGCCACCAGTGATTTTTTTGAGCAGTTCTTC | CATSDFFEQFF
TRBJ1-6 | TRBV13 | NA | NA | TGTGCCAGCAGCTCTAGGACCGGGACTCATAATTCACCCCTCCACTTT | CASSSRTGTHNSPLHF
TRBJ1-2 | TRBV5-6 | NA | TRBD1 | TGTGCCAGCACCCGGGACAGGTACTCAGGCGGCTACACCTTC | CASTRDRYSGGYTF
TRBJ1-2 | TRBV28 | NA | NA | TGTGCCAGCAGTTGGGTCCAGGGTAACTATGGCTACACCTTC | CASSWVQGNYGYTF
TRBJ1-2 | TRBV13 | NA | NA | TGTGCCAGCAGCTCTCCTGGGGGGGGGCCCCTCATCTATGGCTACACCTTC | CASSSPGGGPLIYGYTF
TRBJ2-1 | TRBV9 | NA | TRBD2 | TGTGCCAGCAGCCCTGGGGGACTAGCCTACAATGAGCAGTTCTTC | CASSPGGLAYNEQFF
TRBJ2-3 | TRBV15 | once | NA | TGTGCCACCAGCAGAGACCCCCCACGGGGCGGGGGCGGCACAGATACGCAGTATTTT | CATSRDPPRGGGGTDTQYF
TRBJ1-5 | TRBV4-1 | NA | NA | TGCGCCAGCAGCCAAGTCGGGGGAAATCAGCCCCAGCATTTT | CASSQVGGNQPQHF
TRBJ1-1 | TRBV5-1 | NA | NA | TGCGCCAGCAGCTTGGCGGGGAACACTGAAGCTTTCTTT | CASSLAGNTEAFF
TRBJ1-1 | TRBV7-9 | NA | NA | TGTGCCAGCAGCTCCGATACCCCCACTGAAGCTTTCTTT | CASSSDTPTEAFF
TRBJ1-2 | TRBV30 | NA | NA | TGTGCCTGGAGTGGTCGGGCACCGGGGGCATCGAATTATGGCTACACCTTC | CAWSGRAPGASNYGYTF
TRBJ2-1 | TRBV11-2 | NA | TRBD1 | TGTGCCAGCAGCTCTGAAGTGGGACAGGTCTCAGTCAATGAGCAGTTCTTC | CASSSEVGQVSVNEQFF
TRBJ2-1 | TRBV12-3/TRBV12-4 | NA | NA | TGTGCCACCGCAGATTACAATGAGCAGTTCTTC | CATADYNEQFF
TRBJ1-6 | TRBV10-3 | NA | TRBD1 | TGTGCCATCCGGGACAGGGGCTATAATTCACCCCTCCACTTT | CAIRDRGYNSPLHF
TRBJ1-6 | TRBV4-1 | few | NA | TGCGCCAGCAGCCAAGGTTCACCCCTCCACTTT | CASSQGSPLHF
TRBJ2-7 | TRBV5-1 | NA | TRBD1 | TGCGCCAGCAGCTTTTTATGGGACAGGGGGCCAGTAGCCTCGACCTACGAGCAGTACTTC | CASSFLWDRGPVASTYEQYF
TRBJ1-6 | TRBV15 | once | NA | TGTGCCACCAGCAGCATAGAGTTTCAATCACCCCTCCACTTT | CATSSIEFQSPLHF
TRBJ1-6 | TRBV5-1 | once | TRBD1 | TGCGCCAGCAGCTCGGGGGACAGGGGCTACTCCTATAATTCACCCCTCCACTTT | CASSSGDRGYSYNSPLHF
TRBJ1-5 | TRBV7-3 | few | NA | TGTGCCAGCAGCTCCCCCCATGAGGGGTTCCAGCCCCAGCATTTT | CASSSPHEGFQPQHF
TRBJ2-5 | TRBV24-1 | NA | TRBD1 | TGTGCCACCAGTGAACTAGGACAGGGGGCCGGCCTGCAAGAGACCCAGTACTTC | CATSELGQGAGLQETQYF
TRBJ2-5 | TRBV13 | NA | NA | TGTGCCAGCAGCGCCCGGGAGACCCAGTACTTC | CASSARETQYF
TRBJ2-2 | TRBV13 | NA | NA | TGTGCCAGCAGCCTAAAAGGTAGCGGAGCGAACACCGGGGAGCTGTTTTTT | CASSLKGSGANTGELFF
TRBJ1-1 | TRBV6-5 | NA | NA | TGTGCCAGCAGACCCCGGGGGGGCGGGACTGAAGCTTTCTTT | CASRPRGGGTEAFF
TRBJ2-5 | TRBV9 | NA | NA | TGTGCCAGCAGCCTCGCAGGAACGGGTAGGAGCGAGACCCAGTACTTC | CASSLAGTGRSETQYF
TRBJ1-1 | TRBV27 | NA | NA | TGTGCCAGCAGCGGTCCCCGACGTACAATAAAGGGGAACACTGAAGCTTTCTTT | CASSGPRRTIKGNTEAFF
TRBJ2-5 | TRBV5-1 | NA | TRBD1 | TGCGCCAGCAGACAGGGGGCCGAGACCCAGTACTTC | CASRQGAETQYF
TRBJ2-1 | TRBV24-1 | NA | NA | TGTGCCACCTCGGGGGGCTTGTCTTACAATGAGCAGTTCTTC | CATSGGLSYNEQFF
TRBJ1-2 | TRBV6-5 | NA | TRBD1 | TGTGCCAGCAGTACAGGACAGGGGTACTATGGCTACACCTTC | CASSTGQGYYGYTF
TRBJ1-1 | TRBV6-4 | NA | NA | TGTGCCAGCAGTGTAGGTATGAACACTGAAGCTTTCTTT | CASSVGMNTEAFF
TRBJ2-4 | TRBV9 | once | TRBD2 | TGTGCCAGCAGCTCAGGGACTAGCGGGAACCTAGCCAAAAACATTCAGTACTTC | CASSSGTSGNLAKNIQYF
TRBJ2-7 | TRBV27 | NA | TRBD1 | TGTGCCAGCAGTTTACCCGGACAGGTTCGCGAGCAGTACTTC | CASSLPGQVREQYF
TRBJ2-7 | TRBV27 | once | TRBD1 | TGTGCCAGCAGTTCCGCGGACAGGCTGTCGGAGTACTTC | CASSSADRLSEYF
TRBJ2-5 | TRBV28 | NA | NA | TGTGCCAGCAGTTTGGATAACCAAGAGACCCAGTACTTC | CASSLDNQETQYF
TRBJ1-1 | TRBV6-5 | NA | TRBD1 | TGTGCCAGCAGTTACGTGGGTACCAGGGGGACCACTGAAGCTTTCTTT | CASSYVGTRGTTEAFF
TRBJ2-3 | TRBV5-1 | NA | TRBD1 | TGCGCCAGCAGCTTGGCCGGGCAGGGGGCGGGTGGCACAGATACGCAGTATTTT | CASSLAGQGAGGTDTQYF
TRBJ2-7 | TRBV5-1 | NA | TRBD2 | TGCGCCAGCAGCCCCGGGACTAGCGGGCCCTACGAGCAGTACTTC | CASSPGTSGPYEQYF
TRBJ1-1 | TRBV2 | NA | TRBD1 | TGTGCCTCGAGACAGGGCAAAGGCACTGAAGCTTTCTTT | CASRQGKGTEAFF
TRBJ1-6 | TRBV5-1 | NA | NA | TGCGCCACCACACAGAATTCACCCCTCCACTTT | CATTQNSPLHF
TRBJ2-5 | TRBV30 | NA | TRBD2 | TGTGCCTGGACGACCGGGACTAGCGCTTTCGAGACCCAGTACTTC | CAWTTGTSAFETQYF
TRBJ1-2 | TRBV5-5 | NA | NA | TGTGCCAGCAGCCCCCATCCTTTGGGGACACTTGACTATGGCTACACCTTC | CASSPHPLGTLDYGYTF
TRBJ2-1 | TRBV7-3 | NA | TRBD2 | TGTGCCAGCGGCGGGGGACTAGGGTCCTACAATGAGCAGTTCTTC | CASGGGLGSYNEQFF
TRBJ1-3 | TRBV5-8 | NA | NA | TGTGCCAGCAGCTTGGACGGGAACTCTGGAAACACCATATATTTT | CASSLDGNSGNTIYF
TRBJ2-5 | TRBV11-2 | NA | NA | TGTGCCAGCAGCTTAGGTGATTTCAGGGCGTTGGGGGAGACCCAGTACTTC | CASSLGDFRALGETQYF
TRBJ1-2 | TRBV3-1/TRBV3-2 | NA | TRBD1 | TGTGCCAGCAGCCATCGCAGTGGGACAGGGAGGAACTATGGCTACACCTTC | CASSHRSGTGRNYGYTF
TRBJ2-1 | TRBV25-1 | once | NA | TGTGCCAGCAGTGCCGCAGGACACTACAATGAGCAGTTCTTC | CASSAAGHYNEQFF
TRBJ1-5 | TRBV7-2 | NA | NA | TGTGCCAGCAGCCCATCAGGGGAGGAGGCGGTTCAGCCCCAGCATTTT | CASSPSGEEAVQPQHF
TRBJ2-3 | TRBV4-1 | NA | NA | TGCGCCAGCAGCTTCGGGTCGATGGCTAGGATTACAGATACGCAGTATTTT | CASSFGSMARITDTQYF
TRBJ2-7 | TRBV4-1 | NA | NA | TGCGCCAGCAGCCAAGACAGTTTTCCCTACGAGCAGTACTTC | CASSQDSFPYEQYF
TRBJ2-3 | TRBV20-1 | NA | TRBD2 | TGCAGTGCTAGTCGGGCTAGCGGGAGGGCTACGGACACAGATACGCAGTATTTT | CSASRASGRATDTDTQYF
TRBJ2-1 | TRBV7-2 | NA | TRBD2 | TGTGCCAGCAGCTTGGTAGCGGGGCACAATGAGCAGTTCTTC | CASSLVAGHNEQFF
TRBJ2-3 | TRBV4-1 | once | TRBD2 | TGCGCCAGCAGCCAAGAGGGGCTAGCGGGAGTTGGAACAGATACGCAGTATTTT | CASSQEGLAGVGTDTQYF
TRBJ2-1 | TRBV13 | NA | TRBD1 | TGTGCCAGCAGCCATGGACAGGGAGACTACAATGAGCAGTTCTTC | CASSHGQGDYNEQFF
TRBJ2-3 | TRBV20-1 | NA | NA | TGCAGTGCTAGTCCCCCCGTTAGGGGGACAGATACGCAGTATTTT | CSASPPVRGTDTQYF
TRBJ2-1 | TRBV25-1 | NA | TRBD2 | TGTGCCAGCAGTGAGGAACTAGCGGGGGGTTACAATGAGCAGTTCTTC | CASSEELAGGYNEQFF